The clone carrying this T cell receptor beta chain occurred once. Its target is not known. Generated by immunoSEQ multiplex PCR, the TCRdb table keeps only in-frame clones and is missing some. The sample lists about 1 million clones, about 80% occurring once. The data originate from a study of shared clonotypes between healthy human individuals. Findings of the study overall: Clonotypes that were shared across four donors made up approximately 5.1% of naive CD4 clonotypes. Sorted-subset sequencing, rarefaction showed, was incomplete despite large depth. Some clonotypes were shared by all four sorted-subset donors, while others were not shared. The non-shared ones had lower generation probabilities than the shared ones.

Between the trimmed V and J ends, which lost 7 bases and 7 bases, there was a span of 14 bases. Germline V gene lookup returns CDR1 LNHDA and CDR2 SQIVND (reference sequence). There are 13 residues in the CDR3. This receptor was obtained from a young man in good health. This chain joins TRBV19 and TRBJ1-5; D is unresolved. The sample was memory CD4+ T cells sorted from blood. This sample's subset: CD45RA-negative fraction. Here the CDR3 DNA reads TGTGCCAGTACAACAGATTGGGGACAGCCCCAGCATTTT. Amino acids: CASTTDWGQPQHF.